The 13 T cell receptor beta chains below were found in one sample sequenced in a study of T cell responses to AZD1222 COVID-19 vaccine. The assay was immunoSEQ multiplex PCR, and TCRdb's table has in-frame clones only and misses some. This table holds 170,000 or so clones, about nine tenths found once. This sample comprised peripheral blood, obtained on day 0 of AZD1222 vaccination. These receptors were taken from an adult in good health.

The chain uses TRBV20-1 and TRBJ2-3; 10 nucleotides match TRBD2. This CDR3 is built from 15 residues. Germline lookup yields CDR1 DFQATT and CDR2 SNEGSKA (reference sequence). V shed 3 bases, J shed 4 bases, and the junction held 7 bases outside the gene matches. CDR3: CSASPSGRSADTQYF. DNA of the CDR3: TGCAGTGCTAGTCCTAGCGGGAGAAGCGCAGATACGCAGTATTTT.

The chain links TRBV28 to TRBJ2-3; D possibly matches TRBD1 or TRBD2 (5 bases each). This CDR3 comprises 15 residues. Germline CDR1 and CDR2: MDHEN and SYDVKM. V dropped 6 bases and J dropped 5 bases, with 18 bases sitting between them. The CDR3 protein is CASSPRGVTGDTQYF. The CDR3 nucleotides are TGTGCCAGCAGCCCCCGAGGGGTGACGGGAGATACGCAGTATTTT.

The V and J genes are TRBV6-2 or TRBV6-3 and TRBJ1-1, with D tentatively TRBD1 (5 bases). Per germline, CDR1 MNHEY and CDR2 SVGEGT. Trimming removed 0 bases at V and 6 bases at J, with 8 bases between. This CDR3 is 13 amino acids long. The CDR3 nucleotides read TGTGCCAGCAGTTACTCGAAAGGGGCTGAAGCTTTCTTT. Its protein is CASSYSKGAEAFF.

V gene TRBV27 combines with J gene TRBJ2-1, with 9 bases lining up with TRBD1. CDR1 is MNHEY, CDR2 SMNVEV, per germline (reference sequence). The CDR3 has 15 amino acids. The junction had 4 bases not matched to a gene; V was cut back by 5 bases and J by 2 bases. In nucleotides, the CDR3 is TGTGCCAGCAGTCCACAGGGGGCTGCCTACAATGAGCAGTTCTTC. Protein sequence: CASSPQGAAYNEQFF.

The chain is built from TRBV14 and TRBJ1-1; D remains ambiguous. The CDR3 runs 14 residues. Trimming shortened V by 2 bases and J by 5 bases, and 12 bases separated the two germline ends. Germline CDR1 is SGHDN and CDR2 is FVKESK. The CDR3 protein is CASSQLTSRTEAFF. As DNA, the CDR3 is TGTGCCAGCAGCCAACTCACGAGTAGGACTGAAGCTTTCTTT.

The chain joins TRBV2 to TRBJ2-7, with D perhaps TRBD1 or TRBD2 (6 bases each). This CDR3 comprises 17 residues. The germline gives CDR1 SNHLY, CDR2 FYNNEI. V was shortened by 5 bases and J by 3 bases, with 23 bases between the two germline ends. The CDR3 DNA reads TGTGCCAGCAGTAAAACACCGGGGGCAGGGGAAATCTACGAGCAGTACTTC. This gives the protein CASSKTPGAGEIYEQYF.

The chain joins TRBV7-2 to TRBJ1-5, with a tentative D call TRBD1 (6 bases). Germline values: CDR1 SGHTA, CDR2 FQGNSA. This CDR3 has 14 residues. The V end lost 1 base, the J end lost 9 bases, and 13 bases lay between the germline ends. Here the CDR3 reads CASSLGGRRRPQHF. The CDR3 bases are TGTGCCAGCAGCTTAGGGGGGCGCAGAAGGCCCCAGCATTTT.

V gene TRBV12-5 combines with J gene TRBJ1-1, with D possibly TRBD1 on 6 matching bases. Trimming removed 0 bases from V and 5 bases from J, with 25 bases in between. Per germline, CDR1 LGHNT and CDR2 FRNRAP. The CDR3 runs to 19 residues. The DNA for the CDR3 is TGTGCTAGTGGTTTGGTACGAGGGGGGGCAGGGGACCGTGGGACTGAAGCTTTCTTT. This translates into CASGLVRGGAGDRGTEAFF. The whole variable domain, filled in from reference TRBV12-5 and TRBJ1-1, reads DARVTQTPRHKVTEMGQEVTMRCQPILGHNTVFWYRQTMMQGLELLAYFRNRAPLDDSGMPKDRFSAEMPDATLATLKIQPSEPRDSAVYFCASGLVRGGAGDRGTEAFFGQGTRLTVV.

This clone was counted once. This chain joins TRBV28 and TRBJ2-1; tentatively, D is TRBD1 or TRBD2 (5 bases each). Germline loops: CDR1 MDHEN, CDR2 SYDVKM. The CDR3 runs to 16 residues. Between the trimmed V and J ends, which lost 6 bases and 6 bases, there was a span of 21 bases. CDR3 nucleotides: TGTGCCAGCAGCTCCGCGGCCGAACGGGGCGGCAATGAGCAGTTCTTC. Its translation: CASSSAAERGGNEQFF.

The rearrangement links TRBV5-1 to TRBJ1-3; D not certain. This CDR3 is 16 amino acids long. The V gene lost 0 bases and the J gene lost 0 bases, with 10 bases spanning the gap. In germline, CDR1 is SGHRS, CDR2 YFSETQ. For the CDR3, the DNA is TGCGCCAGCAGCTTGGTCGCAGGTAACTCTGGAAACACCATATATTTT. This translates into CASSLVAGNSGNTIYF.

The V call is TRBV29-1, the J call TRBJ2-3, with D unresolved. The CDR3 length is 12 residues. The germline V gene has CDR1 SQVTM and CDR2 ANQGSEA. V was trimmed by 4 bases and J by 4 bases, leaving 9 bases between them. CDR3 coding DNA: TGCAGCGTTGTCCGCGGCGCAGATACGCAGTATTTT. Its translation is CSVVRGADTQYF.

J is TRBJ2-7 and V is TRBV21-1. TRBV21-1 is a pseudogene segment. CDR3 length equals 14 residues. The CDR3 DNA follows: TGTGCCAGCAGCACCTCCGGGGCCTCCTACGAGCAGTACTTC. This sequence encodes CASSTSGASYEQYF.

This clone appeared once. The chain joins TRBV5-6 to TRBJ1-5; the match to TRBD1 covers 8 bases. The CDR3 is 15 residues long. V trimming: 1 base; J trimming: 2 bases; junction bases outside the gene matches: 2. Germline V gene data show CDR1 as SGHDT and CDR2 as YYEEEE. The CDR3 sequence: CASSLSGGGNQPQHF. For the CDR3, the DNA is TGTGCCAGCAGCTTGTCAGGGGGCGGCAATCAGCCCCAGCATTTT.